This T cell receptor beta chain was recorded in a study of blood T cells in healthy people across ages. Study results and caveats: Estimated diversity that came from one million T cells was considered an underestimate. The recorded TCR beta diversity per million T cells decreased in a roughly linear manner with age.

A J-beta primer mix and a sample-barcoded 5' primer were used in a second PCR of roughly 7 to 12 cycles. Every cDNA was tagged by a template-switch adaptor with 12 random nucleotides. Using its own MiXCR run on the 5' RACE reads, TCRdb lists one record per CDR3 protein. The data show roughly 680,000 distinct CDR3 sequences, over 20% seen once. A remark on this clonotype: Its antigen is unidentified.

Trimming cost V 7 bases and J 5 bases; bases outside gene matches: 8. The length of the CDR3 is 15 residues. Germline CDR1 reads KGHDR; CDR2 reads SFDVKD. This sequence joins TRBV24-1 and TRBJ2-3; 10 nucleotides align to TRBD1. This receptor was identified in a man between 65 and 85 years old in good health. The specimen sequenced was blood. CDR3 region: CATRGTGEGEDTQYF. The CDR3 nucleotides read TGTGCCACCAGGGGGACAGGGGAAGGTGAAGATACGCAGTATTTT.